This TCR beta chain appears in the sequencing data of a study of blood T cells in healthy people across ages. Across the study: Template switching picked up about one barcoded beta molecule for each two T cells.

Regarding the study as a whole: Higher diversity and more naive CD4+ cells were features of long-lived donors, compared to aged donors. TCR beta diversity correlated strongly with naive T cell percentage.

V was cut by 2 bases and J by 3 bases, with 13 bases left in between. CDR1 MNHEY and CDR2 SMNVEV come from the germline V gene (reference sequence). This CDR3 has 15 amino acids. About this clonotype itself: Its target is not known.

The authors ran a second PCR of roughly 7 to 11 cycles using a sample-barcoded 5' primer and a J-beta primer mix. Each TCR beta cDNA got a 12-nucleotide random molecular identifier. TCRdb reprocessed the 5' RACE reads via MiXCR and lists one record per CDR3 protein. The table lists hundreds of thousands of distinct CDR3 sequences, roughly 44% of them singletons, with 15% to 25% in the top ten. Material: blood. The receptor was derived from a man aged 60 to 75 in good health. The J gene is TRBJ1-2, the V gene TRBV27, with a weak D call TRBD1 (6 bases). CDR3 sequence (DNA): TGTGCCAGCAGTTTACGACATGCAGGGGACTATGGCTACACCTTC. It translates to CASSLRHAGDYGYTF.